These 21 T cell receptor beta chains share one sample of origin, sequenced in a study of blood T cells in healthy people across ages. The authors ran a second PCR of 7 to 11 cycles using a sample-barcoded 5' primer and a J-beta primer mix. TCRdb reprocessed the 5' RACE reads via MiXCR and lists one record per CDR3 protein. The sample consists of 600,000 to 800,000 distinct CDR3 sequences, roughly 20% of them appearing once. The sequenced sample was blood. Source of these receptors: a man between 65 and 85 years old in good health.

The chain joins TRBV11-2 to TRBJ2-2, with D unresolved. CDR1 and CDR2 from the germline V gene are SGHAT and FQNNGV. This CDR3 has 15 residues. The V end was cut by 6 bases, the J end by 5 bases, with 16 bases between. CDR3 loop: CASRERASETGELFF. In nucleotides, the CDR3 is TGTGCCAGCAGGGAAAGGGCATCAGAGACCGGGGAGCTGTTTTTT.

The chain recombines TRBV6-1 with TRBJ2-5; 11 positions match TRBD2. Unmatched junction bases numbered 19, after V lost 11 bases and J lost 5 bases. Germline CDR1 MNHNS, CDR2 SASEGT. This CDR3 region has 17 residues. The CDR3 sequence: CASSTAAAGTSGETQYF. As DNA, the CDR3 is TGTGCCTCCTCAACGGCTGCGGCCGGGACTAGCGGCGAGACCCAGTACTTC.

The J gene is TRBJ1-5, the V gene TRBV6-5; D is possibly TRBD1 (6 bases). Germline V lookup: CDR1 MNHEY, CDR2 SVGAGI. Trimming shortened V by 6 bases and J by 5 bases, and 11 bases separated the two germline ends. The CDR3 consists of 13 residues. CDR3 nucleotide sequence: TGTGCCAGCAGACGACAGGCCCATCAGCCCCAGCATTTT. This codes for CASRRQAHQPQHF.

This clonotype was observed a few times. A read error may produce the germline difference seen at one junction end. The chain recombines TRBV5-1 with TRBJ2-1; D is ambiguous. Germline loops: CDR1 SGHRS, CDR2 YFSETQ. CDR3 length: 11 amino acids. In DNA, the CDR3 is TGCGCCAGCAGCACAAACAATGGGCAGTTCTTC. Translated: CASSTNNGQFF.

This chain connects TRBV27 to TRBJ2-1; 10 nucleotides line up with TRBD2. The V and J ends lost 5 bases and 5 bases, in that order; junction bases with no gene match: 12. CDR3 size: 17 residues. Looked up from germline, CDR1 is MNHEY and CDR2 is SMNVEV (reference sequence). In DNA, the CDR3 is TGTGCCAGCAGTAGCCACCCTCTAGCGGGAGCAAACAATGAGCAGTTCTTC. Translating gives CASSSHPLAGANNEQFF.

This sequence joins TRBV20-1 and TRBJ2-1; D not certain. The J call may be wrong; the DNA end is better matched by TRBJ2-7. The CDR3 contains 15 residues. CDR1 and CDR2 from the germline V gene are DFQATT and SNEGSKA (reference sequence). Here the CDR3 DNA reads TGCAGTGCTAGAGATCCGACGGACCCTCTAGGGGAGCAGTACTTC. Its translation is CSARDPTDPLGEQYF.

This clonotype came up many times. J is TRBJ2-7 and V is TRBV6-6; D is possibly TRBD1 (6 bases). V was clipped by 4 bases and J by 12 bases, with 13 bases between them. Germline V gene lookup returns CDR1 MNHNY and CDR2 SVGAGI (reference sequence). The CDR3 is 11 residues long. This CDR3 reads CASSSRDIRYF. The CDR3 DNA sequence: TGTGCCAGCAGTTCCCGGGACATTCGGTACTTC.

Only a few counts were recorded for this clonotype. The chain couples TRBV10-3 to TRBJ2-7; maybe TRBD2 (5 bases). Germline V gives CDR1 ENHRY, CDR2 SYGVKD. Trimming took off 0 bases at V and 3 bases at J, with 9 bases between the two ends. The CDR3 runs 14 residues. This CDR3 reads CAISESQRSYEQYF. The CDR3 region has the DNA TGTGCCATCAGTGAGTCGCAGCGGAGCTACGAGCAGTACTTC.

This clonotype showed up just a few times. The gene calls are TRBV6-2 or TRBV6-3 and TRBJ2-1; 12 bases are a match to TRBD2. Germline CDR1 MNHEY, CDR2 SVGEGT. The CDR3 covers 16 residues. J gave up 4 bases and V 6 bases, and 7 bases lay outside the gene matches. CDR3 bases: TGTGCCAGCAGATCCGGACTAGCGGGACGTTACAATGAGCAGTTCTTC. Translation: CASRSGLAGRYNEQFF.

This clonotype was seen many times. The chain combines TRBV7-9 with TRBJ1-4; D is perhaps TRBD1 (5 bases). The length of the CDR3 is 11 residues. The germline gives CDR1 SEHNR, CDR2 FQNEAQ (reference sequence). Trimming removed 8 bases from V and 7 bases from J, with 8 bases in between. Written as DNA, the CDR3 is TGTGCCAGCCAGGGAGGTGAAAAACTGTTTTTT. Translation gives CASQGGEKLFF.

This rearrangement joins TRBV14 to TRBJ2-7, with D uncertain. Germline V gene sequence: CDR1 SGHDN, CDR2 FVKESK. The CDR3 is 15 residues long. Between the trimmed V and J ends, which lost 4 bases and 4 bases, there was a span of 17 bases. Written as DNA, the CDR3 is TGTGCCAGCAGCCCCGGGTTCGGAGTCAGGTACGAGCAGTACTTC. Its translation: CASSPGFGVRYEQYF.

V gene TRBV6-5 combines with J gene TRBJ2-3; D is tentatively TRBD1 or TRBD2 (5 bases each). This CDR3 is built from 15 residues. The germline V and J ends were trimmed by 2 bases and 1 base, with 10 bases remaining between them. Germline V gene sequence: CDR1 MNHEY, CDR2 SVGAGI. The DNA of the CDR3 is TGTGCCAGCAGTTACACGGGGCCGCGCACAGATACGCAGTATTTT. Protein product: CASSYTGPRTDTQYF.

V and J are TRBV6-1 and TRBJ2-5; 12 bases agree with TRBD2. The J call may not be correct, given that the DNA end is closer to TRBJ2-7. CDR3 size: 16 residues. Germline-derived CDR1 and CDR2 are MNHNS and SASEGT. The CDR3 DNA is TGTGCCAGCAGCGGACCCGGACTAGCGGGATCCTACGAGCAGTACTTC. This gives the protein CASSGPGLAGSYEQYF.

The CDR3 DNA is TGTGCCAGCAGTCCCCGGACAGGGGTAGGAAACACCATATATTTT. This codes for CASSPRTGVGNTIYF. The rearrangement links TRBV27 to TRBJ1-3; 9 bases map to TRBD1. Germline CDR1 and CDR2: MNHEY and SMNVEV (reference sequence). V trimming: 5 bases; J trimming: 4 bases; junction bases outside the gene matches: 6. The CDR3 runs to 15 residues.

This clonotype was found many times. This chain connects TRBV4-3 to TRBJ2-2; D possibly corresponds to TRBD2 (5 bases). The CDR3 totals 14 residues. V was shortened by 1 base and J by 5 bases, with 8 bases between the two germline ends. Germline V gives CDR1 LGHNA, CDR2 YSLEER. CDR3 DNA: TGCGCCAGCAGCCAAGGACTATTGACCGGGGAGCTGTTTTTT. It is translated as CASSQGLLTGELFF.

This clonotype was found a few times. The chain joins TRBV10-3 to TRBJ1-5, with D maybe TRBD1 (5 bases). Germline lookup yields CDR1 ENHRY and CDR2 SYGVKD. The CDR3 extends over 14 amino acids. V was pared by 4 bases and J by 3 bases, with 10 bases between. Here the CDR3 reads CAISGGRNNQPQHF. The CDR3 DNA reads TGTGCCATCAGTGGGGGACGGAACAATCAGCCCCAGCATTTT.

The table lists this clonotype with a few counts. V and J are TRBV10-3 and TRBJ1-6, with D possibly being TRBD1 (5 bases). Deletions cut 2 bases from V and 8 bases from J, with 10 bases between. Germline CDR1 ENHRY, CDR2 SYGVKD. The CDR3 totals 14 residues. The chain's CDR3 is CAISERGRDSPLHF. As DNA, the CDR3 is TGTGCCATCAGTGAGCGGGGGAGGGATTCACCCCTCCACTTT.

This clonotype came up a few times. This chain uses TRBV7-9 with TRBJ2-3; D is perhaps TRBD1 (6 bases). CDR3 length: 17 amino acids. Trimming shortened V by 2 bases and J by 0 bases, and 15 bases separated the two germline ends. CDR1 and CDR2 from the germline V gene are SEHNR and FQNEAQ (reference sequence). The CDR3 coding sequence is TGTGCCAGCAGCTTATCAGGAGCAGGGGCGAGCACAGATACGCAGTATTTT. Its translation is CASSLSGAGASTDTQYF.

This rearrangement joins TRBV6-6 to TRBJ2-5; 11 nucleotides match TRBD1. The end of the DNA fits TRBJ2-1 better, so the J call may be wrong. Germline V gene data show CDR1 as MNHNY and CDR2 as SVGAGI (reference sequence). CDR3 size: 16 residues. CDR3 nucleotides: TGTGCCAGCAGTTACTCCGGACAGGGGGCTTGGAATGAGCAGTTCTTC. Translating it yields CASSYSGQGAWNEQFF.

This clonotype has a handful of counts. Lacking the conserved final phenylalanine or tryptophan, this CDR3 likely reflects a read error. This rearrangement joins TRBV15 to TRBJ2-1, with no clear D. V was trimmed by 0 bases and J by 0 bases, leaving 18 bases between them. Germline V lookup: CDR1 LNHNV, CDR2 YYDKDF (reference sequence). This CDR3 comprises 19 residues. The CDR3 nucleotides read TGTGCCACCAGCAGAGATCTATCTGCGTTAAGGGTCTCCTACAATGAGCAGTTCTCC. This gives the protein CATSRDLSALRVSYNEQFS.

This clonotype was seen only a few times. This rearrangement joins TRBV12-3 or TRBV12-4 to TRBJ2-5; possible D gene TRBD1, 6 bases. CDR3 length: 15 amino acids. Deletions cut 4 bases from V and 1 base from J, with 13 bases between. As DNA, the CDR3 is TGTGCCAGCAGTTATTTGACAGGCTTCCAAGAGACCCAGTACTTC. This encodes CASSYLTGFQETQYF.